This record covers a single TCR beta chain. Some clones are missing from TCRdb's copy, which holds only in-frame ones; the method was immunoSEQ multiplex PCR. The data contain 53,000 or so clones, approximately 88% of them seen just once; the ten biggest clones take up roughly 8.1%. The sample comes from a study of T cell clones after liver transplantation. The CDR3 has 18 residues. Germline V CDR1 and CDR2: SGHRS, YFSETQ. V dropped 4 bases and J dropped 0 bases, with 17 bases sitting between them. The V gene is TRBV5-1, the J gene TRBJ2-6; unclear D gene. This material consisted of CD4+ T cells from blood, taken before liver transplant. The source of this sequence is a human donor who received a liver transplant. The CDR3 sequence: CASSMTATGNSGANVLTF. The CDR3 DNA reads as TGCGCCAGCAGCATGACCGCTACCGGAAACTCTGGGGCCAACGTCCTGACTTTC. The variable domain in full, with the rest retrieved from reference TRBV5-1 and TRBJ2-6, is KAGVTQTPRYLIKTRGQQVTLSCSPISGHRSVSWYQQTPGQGLQFLFEYFSETQRNKGNFPGRFSGRQFSNSRSEMNVSTLELGDSALYLCASSMTATGNSGANVLTFGAGSRLTVL.